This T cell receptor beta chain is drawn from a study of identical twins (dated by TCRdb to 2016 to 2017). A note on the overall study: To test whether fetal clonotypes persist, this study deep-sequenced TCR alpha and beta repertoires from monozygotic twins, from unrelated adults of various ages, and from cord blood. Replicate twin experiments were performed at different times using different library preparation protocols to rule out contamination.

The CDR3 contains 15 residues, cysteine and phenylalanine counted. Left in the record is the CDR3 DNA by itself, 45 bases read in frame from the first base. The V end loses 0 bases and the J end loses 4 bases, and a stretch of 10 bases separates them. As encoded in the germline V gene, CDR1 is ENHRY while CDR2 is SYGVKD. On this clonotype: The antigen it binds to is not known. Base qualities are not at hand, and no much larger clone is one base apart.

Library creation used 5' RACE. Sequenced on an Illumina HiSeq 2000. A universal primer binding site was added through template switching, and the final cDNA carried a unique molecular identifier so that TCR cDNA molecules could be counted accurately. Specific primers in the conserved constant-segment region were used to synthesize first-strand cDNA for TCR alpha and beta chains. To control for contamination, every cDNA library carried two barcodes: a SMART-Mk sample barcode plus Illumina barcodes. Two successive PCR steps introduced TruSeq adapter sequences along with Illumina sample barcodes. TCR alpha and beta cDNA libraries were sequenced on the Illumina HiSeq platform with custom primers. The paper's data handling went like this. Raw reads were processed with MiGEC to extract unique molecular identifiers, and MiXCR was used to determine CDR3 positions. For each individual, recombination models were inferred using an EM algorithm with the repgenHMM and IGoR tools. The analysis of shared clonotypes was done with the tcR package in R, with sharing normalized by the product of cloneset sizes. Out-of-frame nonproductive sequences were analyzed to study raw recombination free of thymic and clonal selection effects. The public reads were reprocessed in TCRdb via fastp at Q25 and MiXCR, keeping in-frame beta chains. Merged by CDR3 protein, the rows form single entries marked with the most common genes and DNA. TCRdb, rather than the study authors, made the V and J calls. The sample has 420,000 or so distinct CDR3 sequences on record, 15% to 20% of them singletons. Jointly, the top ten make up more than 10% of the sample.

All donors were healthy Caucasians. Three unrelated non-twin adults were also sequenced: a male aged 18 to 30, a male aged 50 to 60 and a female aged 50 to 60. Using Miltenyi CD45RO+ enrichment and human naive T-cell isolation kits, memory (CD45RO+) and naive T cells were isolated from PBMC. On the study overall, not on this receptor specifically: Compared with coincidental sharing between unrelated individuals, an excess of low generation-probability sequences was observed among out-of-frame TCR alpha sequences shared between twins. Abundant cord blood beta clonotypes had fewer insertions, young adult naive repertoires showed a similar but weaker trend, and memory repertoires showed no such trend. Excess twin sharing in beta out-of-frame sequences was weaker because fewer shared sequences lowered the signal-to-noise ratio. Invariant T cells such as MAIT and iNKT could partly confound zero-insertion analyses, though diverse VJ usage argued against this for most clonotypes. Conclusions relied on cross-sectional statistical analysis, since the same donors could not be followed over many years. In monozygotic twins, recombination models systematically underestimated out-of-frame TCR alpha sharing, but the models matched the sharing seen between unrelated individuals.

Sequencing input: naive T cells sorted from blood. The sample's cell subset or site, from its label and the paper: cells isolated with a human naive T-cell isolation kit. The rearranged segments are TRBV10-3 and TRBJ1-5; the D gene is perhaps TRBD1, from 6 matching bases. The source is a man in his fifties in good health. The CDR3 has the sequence CAISESHRANQPQHF. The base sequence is TGTGCCATCAGTGAGTCACACAGGGCGAATCAGCCCCAGCATTTT.